These 20 T cell receptor beta chains originate from one sample sequenced in a study of T cells in narcolepsy. The repertoire was sequenced with immunoSEQ multiplex PCR; TCRdb's copy has only in-frame clones and lacks some. The sample lists 30,000 to 40,000 clones, about four fifths occurring once. The sample taken for sequencing was memory (CD45RA-) CD4+ T cells from blood. Source of these receptors: a human donor in good health.

V gene TRBV6-1 combines with J gene TRBJ2-2; D uncertain. Trimming stripped 4 bases from V and 6 bases from J, with 12 bases between. The CDR3 is made up of 14 amino acids. The germline CDR1 and CDR2 sequences are MNHNS and SASEGT. The CDR3 sequence: CASSATQDPGELFF. CDR3 sequence (DNA): TGTGCCAGCAGTGCTACGCAAGACCCCGGGGAGCTGTTTTTT.

The chain carries TRBV5-4 and TRBJ2-7, with TRBD2 matching over 9 bases. There are 15 residues in the CDR3. Germline V lookup: CDR1 SGHNT, CDR2 YYREEE (reference sequence). The ends lost 2 bases at V and 4 bases at J; junction bases unmatched: 7. The DNA for the CDR3 is TGTGCCAGCAGCTTAGAGACTAGCGGTGGATACGAGCAGTACTTC. This codes for CASSLETSGGYEQYF.

V gene TRBV30 combines with J gene TRBJ2-5, with D perhaps TRBD1 or TRBD2 (5 bases each). The CDR3 totals 14 residues. The germline CDR1 and CDR2 sequences are GTSNPN and SVGIG (reference sequence). V dropped 0 bases and J dropped 5 bases, with 13 bases sitting between them. The CDR3: CAWSVHVGDETQYF. The CDR3 DNA follows: TGTGCCTGGAGTGTACATGTGGGGGACGAGACCCAGTACTTC. The whole variable domain, filled in from reference TRBV30 and TRBJ2-5, reads SQTIHQWPATLVQPVGSPLSLECTVEGTSNPNLYWYRQAAGRGLQLLFYSVGIGQISSEVPQNLSASRPQDRQFILSSKKLLLSDSGFYLCAWSVHVGDETQYFGPGTRLLVL.

This chain links TRBV2 with TRBJ2-7, with 8 bases matching TRBD2. Per the germline V gene, CDR1 is SNHLY and CDR2 is FYNNEI. V was pared by 7 bases and J by 3 bases, with 8 bases of the junction left unmatched. The CDR3 has 14 amino acids. In nucleotides, the CDR3 is TGTGCCAGCACCCTTAGCGGGACATTCTACGAGCAGTACTTC. Residues: CASTLSGTFYEQYF.

This chain joins TRBV5-1 and TRBJ2-1; 7 bases map to TRBD2. Germline V gene sequence: CDR1 SGHRS, CDR2 YFSETQ. Unmatched junction bases numbered 7, after V lost 1 base and J lost 15 bases. This CDR3 spans 12 amino acids. CDR3 bases: TGCGCCAGCAGCTTGATCGGCGGGAGTGGGTTCTTC. Protein product: CASSLIGGSGFF.

The chain combines TRBV18 with TRBJ2-7; 12 bases align to TRBD2. J gave up 0 bases and V 5 bases, and 11 bases lay outside the gene matches. Germline V lookup: CDR1 KGHSH, CDR2 LQKENI. The CDR3 spans 18 residues. The DNA of the CDR3 is TGTGCCAGCTCATATAAGACTAGCGGGAGTTATAGCTCCTACGAGCAGTACTTC. Amino acid sequence: CASSYKTSGSYSSYEQYF.

The chain uses TRBV7-9 and TRBJ2-1; 13 nucleotides agree with TRBD2. CDR1 and CDR2 (germline): SEHNR, FQNEAQ (reference sequence). V trimming: 5 bases; J trimming: 7 bases; junction bases outside the gene matches: 5. The length of the CDR3 is 15 residues. CDR3 sequence reads: CASSPGLAGRNEQFF. For the CDR3, the DNA is TGTGCCAGCAGCCCGGGACTAGCGGGAAGGAATGAGCAGTTCTTC.

In its sample, this clone was seen a few times. The J gene is TRBJ2-5, the V gene TRBV5-1, with 9 bases matching TRBD1. CDR3 length equals 15 residues. Germline CDR1 reads SGHRS; CDR2 reads YFSETQ. V shed 0 bases and J 3 bases; nucleotides not matched to a gene: 3. DNA of the CDR3: TGCGCCAGCAGCTTGGGGGGACAGGGTAAAGAGACCCAGTACTTC. It yields the protein CASSLGGQGKETQYF.

This chain links TRBV6-6 with TRBJ2-3, with a tentative D call TRBD2 (6 bases). This CDR3 is built from 15 residues. V was trimmed by 4 bases and J by 0 bases, leaving 11 bases between them. From germline, CDR1 is MNHNY and CDR2 SVGAGI (reference sequence). CDR3 DNA sequence: TGTGCCAGCAGTTTGGGGCGGGGAAGCACAGATACGCAGTATTTT. Amino acids: CASSLGRGSTDTQYF.

The chain couples TRBV27 to TRBJ2-2; D ambiguous. V lost 4 bases and J 6 bases, leaving 12 bases between the germline ends. Germline loops: CDR1 MNHEY, CDR2 SMNVEV (reference sequence). The CDR3 extends over 14 amino acids. CDR3 loop: CASSSGSLAGELFF. The CDR3 nucleotides read TGTGCCAGCAGTTCCGGATCGTTGGCCGGGGAGCTGTTTTTT.

This chain joins TRBV2 and TRBJ2-1; 10 positions agree with TRBD2. Trimming removed 6 bases from V and 8 bases from J; junction bases left unmatched: 10. There are 15 residues in the CDR3. Germline V gene sequence: CDR1 SNHLY, CDR2 FYNNEI. CDR3 sequence: CASRSQREGRDEQFF. The CDR3, as DNA: TGTGCCAGCAGAAGCCAGCGGGAGGGCCGCGATGAGCAGTTCTTC.

J is TRBJ1-5 and V is TRBV27, with D perhaps TRBD1 (6 bases). V shed 5 bases and J shed 7 bases, with 21 bases lying between them. CDR1 and CDR2 (germline): MNHEY, SMNVEV (reference sequence). CDR3 length: 16 amino acids. The CDR3 nucleotides are TGTGCCAGCAGTCAAAACCCCGGGACATCTAACCAGCCCCAGCATTTT. It encodes CASSQNPGTSNQPQHF.

The chain uses TRBV5-4 and TRBJ1-3; 7 bases line up with TRBD1. Trimming cost V 0 bases and J 3 bases; bases outside gene matches: 0. From germline, CDR1 is SGHNT and CDR2 YYREEE (reference sequence). The CDR3 has 14 amino acids. The DNA for the CDR3 is TGTGCCAGCAGCTTGGCAGGGGGTGGAAACACCATATATTTT. Translating gives CASSLAGGGNTIYF. The full variable domain, its missing parts supplied by reference TRBV5-4 and TRBJ1-3, is ETGVTQSPTHLIKTRGQQVTLRCSSQSGHNTVSWYQQALGQGPQFIFQYYREEENGRGNFPPRFSGLQFPNYSSELNVNALELDDSALYLCASSLAGGGNTIYFGEGSWLTVV.

The CDR3 nucleotides are TGTGCCAGCAGCTTAGCTCGGCCCAACACAGATACGCAGTATTTT. Translating it yields CASSLARPNTDTQYF. The chain uses TRBV7-8 and TRBJ2-3; D is uncertain. The CDR3 is 15 amino acids. V was clipped by 0 bases and J by 2 bases, with 9 bases between them. Germline CDR1 and CDR2: SGHVS and FQNEAQ.

The CDR3 reads CASSELHEQFF. The CDR3, as DNA: TGTGCCAGCAGTGAACTCCATGAGCAGTTCTTC. The chain joins TRBV2 to TRBJ2-1; no clear D. The germline gives CDR1 SNHLY, CDR2 FYNNEI. Trimming pared 2 bases from V and 8 bases from J, leaving 4 bases between. The CDR3 consists of 11 residues.

The chain links TRBV7-9 to TRBJ1-2; D remains ambiguous. This CDR3 comprises 13 residues. Trimming stripped 1 base from V and 4 bases from J, with 7 bases between. The germline V gene encodes CDR1 SEHNR and CDR2 FQNEAQ (reference sequence). For the CDR3, the DNA is TGTGCCAGCAGCTTAGACGGATCCTATGGCTACACCTTC. Translation: CASSLDGSYGYTF.

The chain uses TRBV7-2 and TRBJ2-2, with a possible D match to TRBD2 (6 bases). The germline gives CDR1 SGHTA, CDR2 FQGNSA. CDR3 length equals 16 residues. Trimming took 4 bases from V and 6 from J, leaving 18 bases between them. The CDR3 DNA reads TGTGCCAGCAGCTGGAGGGACCCCGGAGGTGCCGGGGAGCTGTTTTTT. It yields the protein CASSWRDPGGAGELFF.

This chain links TRBV6-5 with TRBJ1-1; D is perhaps TRBD1 (6 bases). Trimming stripped 5 bases from V and 10 bases from J, with 14 bases between. Germline CDR1 MNHEY, CDR2 SVGAGI. This CDR3 is built from 12 residues. Here the CDR3 reads CASSEYLGAAFF. The CDR3 DNA reads TGTGCCAGCAGTGAATACTTGGGGGCAGCTTTCTTT.

The chain links TRBV19 to TRBJ1-3; D is perhaps TRBD1 (5 bases). The CDR3 is 16 residues long. CDR1 is LNHDA, CDR2 SQIVND, per germline (reference sequence). V lost 0 bases and J lost 2, with 11 bases in between. Written as DNA, the CDR3 is TGTGCCAGTAGTATAGATCAGGGAAGAGCTGGAAACACCATATATTTT. It yields the protein CASSIDQGRAGNTIYF.

V is TRBV5-1 and J is TRBJ2-2; D call uncertain. Between the trimmed V and J ends, which lost 0 bases and 0 bases, there was a span of 9 bases. CDR1 is SGHRS and CDR2 is YFSETQ in the germline V gene. This CDR3 comprises 16 residues. CDR3 residues: CASSLVLRTNTGELFF. CDR3 nucleotides: TGCGCCAGCAGCTTGGTTCTGCGAACGAACACCGGGGAGCTGTTTTTT.